The subject of this entry is one T cell receptor beta chain. This sample is drawn from a study of CD8+ T cells in alopecia areata. On the study more broadly: Tofacitinib exposure lasted 6 to 18 months, followed by 6 months off drug.

Following RNA extraction, reverse transcription yielded cDNA that acted as the sequencing template. The protocol was immunoSEQ multiplex PCR, while the TCRdb copy is restricted to in-frame clones and leaves out a portion. Altogether hundreds of thousands of clones are present, 50% to 70% being singletons, with the ten largest covering approximately 0.45%. Starting from PBMCs, sorting isolated CD4+ and CD8+ T cells. Germline V gene data show CDR1 as SGHDT and CDR2 as YYEEEE. The length of the CDR3 is 14 residues. The V and J ends lost 1 base and 3 bases respectively, with 10 bases between them. The sequence came from a human donor with alopecia areata. Sequences were derived from CD4+ T cells sorted from blood, sampled at week 0. V gene TRBV5-6 combines with J gene TRBJ2-5, with unresolved D. In DNA, the CDR3 is TGTGCCAGCAGCTTGAAGTGGAGAAAAGAGACCCAGTACTTC. Amino acid sequence: CASSLKWRKETQYF.